The 31 T cell receptor beta chains in this list originate from one sample, sequenced in a study of radiation and T cells in renal cell carcinoma. The repertoire was sequenced with immunoSEQ multiplex PCR; TCRdb's copy has only in-frame clones and lacks some. Seen here are about 150,000 clones, roughly 87% observed once, and the top ten hold 13%. The time point was: blood 2 weeks post-SBRT. Treatment denoted: 15 Gy SBRT to primary tumor, nephrectomy 4 weeks later. Here the sequenced sample was blood, taken from a patient whose treatment included radiotherapy and nephrectomy. These receptors came from a woman aged 45-60 years with renal cell carcinoma.

V usage is TRBV14 and J usage is TRBJ2-3; possible D gene TRBD2, 7 bases. The CDR3 runs to 15 residues. Germline V CDR1 and CDR2: SGHDN, FVKESK. V was pared by 0 bases and J by 2 bases, with 9 bases between. Here the CDR3 reads CASSQEGGHTDTQYF. The CDR3 DNA sequence: TGTGCCAGCAGCCAAGAGGGGGGGCACACAGATACGCAGTATTTT.

The rearrangement links TRBV5-1 to TRBJ2-1, with 7 bases aligning to TRBD2. There are 15 residues in the CDR3. Germline V gene lookup returns CDR1 SGHRS and CDR2 YFSETQ. With 0 bases clipped from V and 2 bases from J, the junction kept 2 bases outside the gene matches. The chain's CDR3 is CASSLASGTYNEQFF. DNA of the CDR3: TGCGCCAGCAGCTTGGCTAGCGGAACCTACAATGAGCAGTTCTTC. The entire variable domain, with the rest obtained from reference TRBV5-1 and TRBJ2-1, is as follows: KAGVTQTPRYLIKTRGQQVTLSCSPISGHRSVSWYQQTPGQGLQFLFEYFSETQRNKGNFPGRFSGRQFSNSRSEMNVSTLELGDSALYLCASSLASGTYNEQFFGPGTRLTVL.

The chain has TRBV6-5 and TRBJ1-4; 9 nucleotides line up with TRBD1. The V gene's germline CDR1 is MNHEY and CDR2 SVGAGI. This CDR3 spans 15 amino acids. Unmatched junction bases numbered 6, after V lost 2 bases and J lost 8 bases. The CDR3 DNA reads as TGTGCCAGCAGTTACGGGGGGACAGGGAACGAAAAACTGTTTTTT. Its protein product is CASSYGGTGNEKLFF.

The chain couples TRBV6-5 to TRBJ1-5; D call uncertain. The germline V gene encodes CDR1 MNHEY and CDR2 SVGAGI. V lost 0 bases to trimming and J lost 5 bases, with 11 bases between them. This CDR3 is 15 amino acids long. The CDR3 here is CASSYSKGGDQPQHF. CDR3 coding DNA: TGTGCCAGCAGTTACTCGAAGGGCGGTGATCAGCCCCAGCATTTT.

The chain links TRBV5-1 to TRBJ1-6; tentative D call: TRBD1 (5 bases). V dropped 0 bases and J dropped 2 bases, with 6 bases sitting between them. The CDR3 is 15 residues long. Germline CDR1 reads SGHRS; CDR2 reads YFSETQ. CDR3 sequence: CASSLEGTYNSPLHF. In nucleotides, the CDR3 is TGCGCCAGCAGCTTGGAGGGGACCTATAATTCACCCCTCCACTTT.

This chain links TRBV29-1 with TRBJ2-1, with D unclear. The V end was cut by 6 bases, the J end by 2 bases, with 5 bases between. The CDR3 loop spans 11 amino acids. CDR1 and CDR2 from the germline V gene are SQVTM and ANQGSEA. As DNA, the CDR3 is TGCAGCGTCGATCCCTACAATGAGCAGTTCTTC. This codes for CSVDPYNEQFF.

This chain joins TRBV6-6 and TRBJ1-4; possibly TRBD1 for D (5 bases). Germline values: CDR1 MNHNY, CDR2 SVGAGI (reference sequence). V was pared by 0 bases and J by 1 base, with 9 bases between. This CDR3 comprises 16 residues. The CDR3 region is CASSYSRGGTNEKLFF. The CDR3 region has the DNA TGTGCCAGCAGTTACTCGAGGGGAGGAACTAATGAAAAACTGTTTTTT.

The CDR3 bases are TGTGCCAGCAGTGAACTGCAGGGAACAGGGGAAGCTTTCTTT. Translation gives CASSELQGTGEAFF. V and J are TRBV6-1 and TRBJ1-1; TRBD1 might be the D (6 bases). Germline V gene sequence: CDR1 MNHNS, CDR2 SASEGT. Trimming pared 2 bases from V and 8 bases from J, leaving 15 bases between. The CDR3 is 14 residues long.

V is TRBV11-3 and J is TRBJ2-1; 7 bases fit TRBD1. CDR3 size: 13 residues. Germline CDR1 reads SGHNT; CDR2 reads YENEEA. The ends lost 4 bases at V and 4 bases at J; junction bases unmatched: 1. DNA of the CDR3: TGTGCCAGCAGCTGGGGACAGTACAATGAGCAGTTCTTC. Translation gives CASSWGQYNEQFF.

The chain carries TRBV30 and TRBJ2-3, with D unclear. CDR1 is GTSNPN, CDR2 SVGIG, per germline (reference sequence). V was cut by 3 bases and J by 1 base, with 8 bases left in between. The CDR3 loop spans 13 amino acids. The CDR3 reads CAWSFRGTDTQYF. The CDR3 DNA reads as TGTGCCTGGAGCTTCCGCGGCACAGATACGCAGTATTTT.

The chain links TRBV7-2 to TRBJ1-3; the D is unclear. The CDR3 is made up of 15 amino acids. The V and J ends lost 3 bases and 0 bases respectively, with 9 bases between them. Germline V gene lookup returns CDR1 SGHTA and CDR2 FQGNSA. CDR3 loop: CASSFVPDSGNTIYF. The CDR3 nucleotides read TGTGCCAGCAGCTTTGTCCCGGACTCTGGAAACACCATATATTTT.

The V and J genes are TRBV18 and TRBJ1-2, with 10 nucleotides matching TRBD1. Per the germline V gene, CDR1 is KGHSH and CDR2 is LQKENI. The trim removed 4 bases at V and 8 bases at J, leaving 10 bases unmatched. The CDR3 sequence is 15 residues long. CDR3 sequence (DNA): TGTGCCAGCTCACTCGCCCCGGGACAGGGGAGCGGCTACACCTTC. Its translation: CASSLAPGQGSGYTF.

V is TRBV30 and J is TRBJ1-6; D is perhaps TRBD1 (5 bases). This CDR3 is 14 amino acids long. Germline CDR1 reads GTSNPN; CDR2 reads SVGIG (reference sequence). V lost 0 bases to trimming and J lost 9 bases, with 12 bases between them. CDR3 nucleotides: TGTGCCTGGAGTGTCCAGGGTTTCGCTTCACCCCTCCACTTT. Translated, it gives CAWSVQGFASPLHF.

A note on this clone: Other DNA sequences in this specimen translate into the identical CDR3. This chain joins TRBV5-1 and TRBJ1-1; D gene ambiguous. CDR3 length equals 12 residues. Trimming took 0 bases from V and 4 from J, leaving 4 bases between them. Germline V gives CDR1 SGHRS, CDR2 YFSETQ. DNA for the CDR3: TGCGCCAGCAGCTTGGAGGGCACTGAAGCTTTCTTT. Protein sequence: CASSLEGTEAFF.

The chain combines TRBV7-2 with TRBJ2-7, with 8 bases aligning to TRBD1. The CDR3 has 14 residues. Germline trimming cut 5 bases from V and 0 bases from J; bases unmatched to any gene: 3. Per the germline V gene, CDR1 is SGHTA and CDR2 is FQGNSA. CDR3 nucleotide sequence: TGTGCCAGCAGCCTAGACAGGGGCTCCTACGAGCAGTACTTC. This codes for CASSLDRGSYEQYF.

CDR3 nucleotide sequence: TGTGCCAGCAGCCTCCGGGGCAACTATGGCTACACCTTC. It encodes CASSLRGNYGYTF. This chain uses TRBV9 with TRBJ1-2; TRBD1 is a possible D gene (5 bases). From germline, CDR1 is SGDLS and CDR2 YYNGEE. The ends were cut back, 4 bases at V and 2 bases at J, with 9 bases in the middle. This CDR3 is built from 13 residues.

The chain uses TRBV4-1 and TRBJ1-1; D might be TRBD1 (5 bases). This CDR3 contains 15 residues. Germline loops: CDR1 MGHRA, CDR2 YSYEKL. V was shortened by 1 base and J by 4 bases, with 13 bases between the two germline ends. The CDR3 bases are TGCGCCAGCAGCCAAGGGCAGGGCGGGTTCACTGAAGCTTTCTTT. It translates to CASSQGQGGFTEAFF.

The chain recombines TRBV18 with TRBJ1-2; 8 nucleotides agree with TRBD1. V was pared by 3 bases and J by 8 bases, with 11 bases of the junction left unmatched. The germline gives CDR1 KGHSH, CDR2 LQKENI. This CDR3 has 15 amino acids. The CDR3 DNA sequence: TGTGCCAGCTCACCCCAGACTACAGGGGGAGAAGGCTACACCTTC. This sequence encodes CASSPQTTGGEGYTF.

The chain combines TRBV29-1 with TRBJ2-7, with D maybe TRBD1 (6 bases). In germline, CDR1 is SQVTM, CDR2 ANQGSEA. The CDR3 extends over 13 amino acids. V was trimmed by 4 bases and J by 3 bases, leaving 13 bases between them. CDR3: CSVVDRENYEQYF. CDR3 in DNA: TGCAGCGTTGTGGACAGAGAGAACTACGAGCAGTACTTC.

The rearrangement links TRBV29-1 to TRBJ2-1; TRBD2 matches at 13 bases. This CDR3 has 14 residues. Germline values: CDR1 SQVTM, CDR2 ANQGSEA. Here the CDR3 DNA reads TGCAGGGGACTAGCGGGGACCACCGACCATGAGCAGTTCTTC. Its translation is CRGLAGTTDHEQFF.

In the case of this clone: The same CDR3 arises from other DNA sequences in this sample as well. V usage is TRBV5-1 and J usage is TRBJ2-1; D ambiguous. The V and J ends lost 0 bases and 7 bases respectively, with 8 bases between them. CDR1 is SGHRS, CDR2 YFSETQ, per germline. There are 13 residues in the CDR3. CDR3 bases: TGCGCCAGCAGCTTGGCCGGCTTAAATGAGCAGTTCTTC. This encodes CASSLAGLNEQFF.

The chain couples TRBV5-1 to TRBJ2-2, with 9 bases matching TRBD1. Trimming cost V 7 bases and J 4 bases; bases outside gene matches: 11. There are 16 residues in the CDR3. Per germline, CDR1 SGHRS and CDR2 YFSETQ. CDR3 in DNA: TGCGCCAGCTCCTGGGACAGGGAATGGTTCACCGGGGAGCTGTTTTTT. Encoded protein: CASSWDREWFTGELFF.

This clone has a handful of counts. The chain combines TRBV9 with TRBJ1-1; TRBD1 matches at 7 bases. Germline V gene lookup returns CDR1 SGDLS and CDR2 YYNGEE. V was pared by 4 bases and J by 1 base, with 7 bases of the junction left unmatched. This CDR3 has 15 amino acids. CDR3 nucleotides: TGTGCCAGCAGCAAAACGGGACAGACGAACACTGAAGCTTTCTTT. This translates into CASSKTGQTNTEAFF.

The chain uses TRBV10-1 and TRBJ2-1; TRBD1 is a possible D gene (5 bases). V was clipped by 5 bases and J by 5 bases, with 31 bases between them. CDR1 is WNHNN and CDR2 is SYGVQD in the germline V gene (reference sequence). This CDR3 has 20 residues. The CDR3 DNA follows: TGCGCCAGCAGTCGTCCCCGTGTTTCTGAACAGGATCGGCCGCACAATGAGCAGTTCTTC. Its translation: CASSRPRVSEQDRPHNEQFF.

In this sample, this clone turned up a few times. Additional DNA sequences in this sample encode the identical CDR3. CDR3 sequence: CASSLRQGNTEAFF. CDR3 in DNA: TGCGCCAGCAGCTTACGACAGGGGAACACTGAAGCTTTCTTT. The V gene is TRBV5-1, the J gene TRBJ1-1; 7 bases match TRBD1. The CDR3 has 14 residues. V lost 2 bases to trimming and J lost 1 base; unmatched junction nucleotides: 2. CDR1 and CDR2 from the germline V gene are SGHRS and YFSETQ.

DNA for the CDR3: TGTGCCATCAGTGGGACGGTGAACACTGAAGCTTTCTTT. Its protein is CAISGTVNTEAFF. This rearrangement joins TRBV10-3 to TRBJ1-1, with unresolved D. V lost 4 bases to trimming and J lost 0 bases, with 6 bases between them. The CDR3 extends over 13 amino acids. Per germline, CDR1 ENHRY and CDR2 SYGVKD.

The V and J genes are TRBV7-2 and TRBJ1-4, with 9 bases matching TRBD1. Germline lookup yields CDR1 SGHTA and CDR2 FQGNSA. The CDR3 is 15 amino acids. V shed 5 bases, J shed 7 bases, and the junction held 8 bases outside the gene matches. The CDR3: CASSTRTGEGEKLFF. CDR3 DNA: TGTGCCAGCAGCACCAGGACAGGGGAGGGTGAAAAACTGTTTTTT.

The rearrangement uses TRBV4-2 and TRBJ1-6; D possibly corresponds to TRBD1 (5 bases). V was trimmed by 2 bases and J by 9 bases, leaving 14 bases between them. Looked up from germline, CDR1 is LGHNA and CDR2 is YNFKEQ. CDR3 length: 15 residues. The CDR3 region is CASSQPGDWGSPLHF. For the CDR3, the DNA is TGTGCCAGCAGCCAACCTGGGGACTGGGGTTCACCCCTCCACTTT.

V is TRBV29-1 and J is TRBJ2-5; D may be TRBD1 or TRBD2 (6 bases each). The CDR3 sequence is 13 residues long. V shed 6 bases and J shed 0 bases, with 11 bases lying between them. Germline lookup yields CDR1 SQVTM and CDR2 ANQGSEA. As DNA, the CDR3 is TGCAGCGTACAGGGAGGCGACCAAGAGACCCAGTACTTC. This gives the protein CSVQGGDQETQYF.

This clone appeared once. This sequence joins TRBV27 and TRBJ1-4, with 10 bases lining up with TRBD1. J lost 10 bases, V lost 3 bases, and 5 bases had no gene match. The germline CDR1 and CDR2 sequences are MNHEY and SMNVEV (reference sequence). This CDR3 contains 14 residues. The CDR3 coding sequence is TGTGCCAGCAGTTTGACAGGGGGCTGGGGAAAACTGTTTTTT. Amino acid sequence: CASSLTGGWGKLFF.

The V gene is TRBV6-6, the J gene TRBJ1-5; TRBD1 is a possible D gene (6 bases). Germline V gene sequence: CDR1 MNHNY, CDR2 SVGAGI (reference sequence). V dropped 7 bases and J dropped 9 bases, with 13 bases sitting between them. This CDR3 spans 12 amino acids. The CDR3: CASTLNRAPQHF. The CDR3, as DNA: TGTGCCAGCACTCTAAACAGGGCGCCCCAGCATTTT.